This is a list of T cell receptor beta chains from one sample in a study of control samples from healthy donors and cancer patients. Generated by immunoSEQ multiplex PCR, the TCRdb table keeps only in-frame clones and is missing some. The data contain approximately 100,000 clones, around nine tenths of them seen just once; the ten biggest clones take up 3% to 4.5%. Material for sequencing was blood. The receptors were sampled from a woman aged 18-29 years in good health. CDR3s include the opening cysteine and the closing phenylalanine or tryptophan. Some rows have no size entry. The others give once, few or many, or a class for an expanded clone.

v_call	j_call	clone_size	cdr3_aa
TRBV5-1	TRBJ2-7	.	CASSDTASYEQYF
TRBV11-2	TRBJ2-3	.	CASSLGLAADTQYF
TRBV4-1	TRBJ1-2	.	CASSPDATGIYGYTF
TRBV6-6	TRBJ1-4	.	CASRRDSNEKLFF
TRBV27	TRBJ1-2	.	CASSLWLRGPGYTF
TRBV5-6	TRBJ2-7	.	CASSLRVSSYEQYF
TRBV13	TRBJ2-7	.	CASSPGSFYEQYF
TRBV18	TRBJ2-5	.	CASSEDREAETQYF
TRBV5-6	TRBJ2-1	.	CASSNLAGAYNEQFF
TRBV5-6	TRBJ1-1	.	CASSLGVRNTEAFF
TRBV15	TRBJ2-7	.	CATSRDPEGRSYEQYF
TRBV3-1/TRBV3-2	TRBJ1-1	.	CASRRQDPRPSEAFF
TRBV12-5	TRBJ2-7	.	CASGLVLGGTGSYEQYF
TRBV25-1	TRBJ2-7	once	CASPLADRKYEQYF
TRBV7-3	TRBJ1-3	.	CASSLTGGGNTIYF
TRBV2	TRBJ1-1	.	CASHPDRSTEAFF
TRBV15	TRBJ1-6	.	CATSRGTAANSPLHF
TRBV5-8	TRBJ1-1	.	CASGGGYYPPTEAFF
TRBV2	TRBJ1-5	once	CASRGPVSNQPQHF
TRBV19	TRBJ2-2	.	CASSSDTSTTGELFF
TRBV13	TRBJ2-3	once	CASSDEGVGGVGTDTQYF
TRBV4-1	TRBJ1-1	.	CASSQIGTANTEAFF
TRBV5-4	TRBJ2-3	.	CASSPQGQGTDTQYF
TRBV7-8	TRBJ1-2	.	CASSLLSGTTYGYTF
TRBV29-1	TRBJ1-2	.	CSGELANYGYTF
TRBV7-2	TRBJ2-5	.	CASSLDRQQETQYF
TRBV10-3	TRBJ2-7	.	CAISESGSSGGYLSYEQYF
TRBV5-1	TRBJ2-5	.	CASSLVVRARLETQYF
TRBV29-1	TRBJ1-2	once	CSVDGQGAIGYTF
TRBV4-1	TRBJ1-2	.	CASSQRPGQEWGYTF
TRBV7-9	TRBJ1-2	.	CASSLGGGTGGAGYTF